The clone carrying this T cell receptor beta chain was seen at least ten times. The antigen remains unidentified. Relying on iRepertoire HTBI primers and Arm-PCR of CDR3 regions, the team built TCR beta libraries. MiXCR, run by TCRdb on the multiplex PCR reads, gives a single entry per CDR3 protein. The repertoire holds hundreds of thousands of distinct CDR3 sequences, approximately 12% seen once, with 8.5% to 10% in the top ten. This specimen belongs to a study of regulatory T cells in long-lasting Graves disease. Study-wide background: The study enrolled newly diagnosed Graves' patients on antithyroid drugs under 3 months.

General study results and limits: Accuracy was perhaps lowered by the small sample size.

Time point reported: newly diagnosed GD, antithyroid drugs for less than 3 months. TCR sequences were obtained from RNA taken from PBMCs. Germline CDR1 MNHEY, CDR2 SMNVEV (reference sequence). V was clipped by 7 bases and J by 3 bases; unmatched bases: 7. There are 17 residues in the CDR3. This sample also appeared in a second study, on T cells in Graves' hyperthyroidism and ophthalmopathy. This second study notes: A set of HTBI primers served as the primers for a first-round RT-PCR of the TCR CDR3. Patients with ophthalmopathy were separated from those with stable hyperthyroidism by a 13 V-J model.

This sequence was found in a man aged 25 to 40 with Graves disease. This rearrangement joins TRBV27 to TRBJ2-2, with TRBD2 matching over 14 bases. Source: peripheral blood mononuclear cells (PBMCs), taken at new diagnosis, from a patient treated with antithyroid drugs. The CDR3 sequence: CASTGLAGAVDTGELFF. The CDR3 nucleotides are TGTGCCAGCACGGGACTAGCGGGAGCAGTCGACACCGGGGAGCTGTTTTTT.